Given below is one T cell receptor (beta chain) in context. Generated by immunoSEQ multiplex PCR, the TCRdb table keeps only in-frame clones and is missing some. The sample consists of some 4,600 clones, about 80% of them appearing once. The data belong to a study of cytotoxic CD8 clonotypes in ibrutinib-treated CLL. This CDR3 contains 14 residues. Germline-derived CDR1 and CDR2 are SNHLY and FYNNEI. Trimming pared 2 bases from V and 2 bases from J, leaving 8 bases between. This sequence joins TRBV2 and TRBJ2-3; D is uncertain. Sample: PBMCs, taken before ibrutinib treatment. The clonotype originates from a human donor with chronic lymphocytic leukemia. The CDR3 coding sequence is TGTGCCAGCAGTGAATACTCGGACACAGATACGCAGTATTTT. Translated, it gives CASSEYSDTDTQYF.